This T cell receptor (beta chain) was captured by sequencing in a study of blood T cell repertoires in COVID-19. Study details: PBMCs, B-cell-depleted T cells, or T cells were the source of the cDNA or gDNA that made up the material.

Study processing details: Reference gene primer amplification in the assay estimated nucleated cell counts. Assay: immunoSEQ multiplex PCR; the TCRdb copy retains only in-frame clones and omits some. V and J calls plus clone size are reproduced from that table; the DNA served to infer D and trimming. The sample includes under 200,000 clones, approximately 83% seen only once; the top ten take 2.5% to 3.5%. The germline CDR1 and CDR2 sequences are MNHEY and SVGAGI. V was clipped by 6 bases and J by 10 bases; unmatched bases: 5. The CDR3 sequence is 11 residues long. Material: peripheral blood. The chain has TRBV6-5 and TRBJ1-2; 7 positions match TRBD1. The receptor was isolated from a woman in her sixties or seventies with acute or convalescent COVID-19. The CDR3 here is CASSDRVHYTF. CDR3 nucleotide sequence: TGTGCCAGCAGCGACAGGGTCCACTACACCTTC.